These 26 T cell receptor beta chains were all obtained from the same sample, sequenced in a study of cytomegalovirus exposure and HLA in healthy donors. Amplification used 60 Vbeta primers and 13 Jbeta primers. Sequencing used immunoSEQ multiplex PCR; TCRdb keeps in-frame clones, though not all of them. Here the sample spans 200,000 to 250,000 clones, approximately 80% being singletons. Sequences were obtained from PBMCs. The receptors stem from a girl aged 2-9 years in good health and CMV-seronegative.

This chain connects TRBV2 to TRBJ2-5, with D uncertain. Germline values: CDR1 SNHLY, CDR2 FYNNEI. V was trimmed by 8 bases and J by 1 base, leaving 14 bases between them. CDR3 length: 14 amino acids. CDR3 in DNA: TGTGCCAGCTTAGCCCGACGCTCCCAAGAGACCCAGTACTTC. Protein product: CASLARRSQETQYF.

In its sample, this clone was seen a few times. This sequence joins TRBV4-1 and TRBJ2-2, with D possibly TRBD2 on 5 matching bases. The CDR3 extends over 18 amino acids. Germline values: CDR1 MGHRA, CDR2 YSYEKL. V lost 0 bases and J lost 2, with 16 bases in between. The CDR3 protein is CASSQEPSRPRNTGELFF. CDR3 nucleotides: TGCGCCAGCAGCCAAGAACCTAGCCGCCCCCGAAACACCGGGGAGCTGTTTTTT.

The table lists this clone with a count of one. V and J are TRBV2 and TRBJ2-2; D remains ambiguous. This CDR3 has 13 amino acids. Trimming stripped 7 bases from V and 9 bases from J, with 15 bases between. The germline V gene has CDR1 SNHLY and CDR2 FYNNEI. The CDR3 reads CASTTHEVRELFF. CDR3 nucleotides: TGTGCCAGCACCACACACGAGGTCCGGGAGCTGTTTTTT.

The V and J genes are TRBV30 and TRBJ1-5, with D hard to call. The CDR3 consists of 13 residues. Trimming pared 2 bases from V and 3 bases from J, leaving 8 bases between. Germline V gene lookup returns CDR1 GTSNPN and CDR2 SVGIG (reference sequence). CDR3: CAWSLESNQPQHF. The CDR3 DNA reads as TGTGCCTGGAGTCTAGAGTCCAATCAGCCCCAGCATTTT.

The chain uses TRBV29-1 and TRBJ2-7, with 9 bases matching TRBD1. This CDR3 spans 13 amino acids. J gave up 3 bases and V 4 bases, and 4 bases lay outside the gene matches. Germline V gene lookup returns CDR1 SQVTM and CDR2 ANQGSEA. CDR3 region: CSVGGQGYYEQYF. The CDR3 bases are TGCAGCGTTGGAGGACAGGGGTACTACGAGCAGTACTTC.

V and J are TRBV5-4 and TRBJ2-7; no definite D call. There are 15 residues in the CDR3. V lost 1 base, J lost 4 bases, and 15 bases lay in between. The germline V gene encodes CDR1 SGHNT and CDR2 YYREEE (reference sequence). This CDR3 reads CASSLPDSARYEQYF. CDR3 nucleotide sequence: TGTGCCAGCAGCTTGCCAGATTCGGCTAGATACGAGCAGTACTTC.

This clone was detected only a few times. The V and J genes are TRBV6-6 and TRBJ1-1; D possibly corresponds to TRBD1 (5 bases). Trimming took off 4 bases at V and 5 bases at J, with 14 bases between the two ends. Per the germline V gene, CDR1 is MNHNY and CDR2 is SVGAGI (reference sequence). The CDR3 length is 14 residues. The CDR3: CASSLLGGITEAFF. Written as DNA, the CDR3 is TGTGCCAGCAGTTTACTCGGGGGGATTACTGAAGCTTTCTTT.

CDR3 sequence (DNA): TGTGCCAGCACCCCATCTGGGGCCAACGTCCTGACTTTC. It yields the protein CASTPSGANVLTF. The chain employs TRBV27 and TRBJ2-6; D remains unclear. Germline V gives CDR1 MNHEY, CDR2 SMNVEV (reference sequence). The CDR3 sequence is 13 residues long. The ends were cut back, 7 bases at V and 1 base at J, with 5 bases in the middle.

The sample holds a few counts of this clone. The rearrangement joins TRBV29-1 to TRBJ2-1; 8 bases map to TRBD1. Germline CDR1 SQVTM, CDR2 ANQGSEA. The CDR3 is made up of 12 amino acids. V shed 4 bases and J 12 bases; nucleotides not matched to a gene: 8. This chain's CDR3 is CSVGGQGSPQFF. The CDR3 nucleotides are TGCAGCGTTGGTGGACAGGGAAGCCCGCAGTTCTTC.

This clone is a singleton in its sample. The chain uses TRBV6-1 and TRBJ1-1; TRBD1 is a possible D gene (5 bases). V was clipped by 4 bases and J by 5 bases, with 17 bases between them. Germline V gives CDR1 MNHNS, CDR2 SASEGT. CDR3 length: 15 residues. The CDR3 sequence is CASSGVGREKTEAFF. CDR3 DNA sequence: TGTGCCAGCAGTGGTGTCGGCAGGGAAAAGACTGAAGCTTTCTTT.

This chain connects TRBV6-5 to TRBJ2-7; D is perhaps TRBD1 (6 bases). Germline CDR1 is MNHEY and CDR2 is SVGAGI. The length of the CDR3 is 13 residues. Trimming cost V 6 bases and J 4 bases, with 13 bases left between them. CDR3 protein: CASRTAGVYEQYF. CDR3 in DNA: TGTGCCAGCAGAACGGCAGGGGTGTACGAGCAGTACTTC.

This chain joins TRBV19 and TRBJ1-2, with 7 bases lining up with TRBD1. V lost 5 bases to trimming and J lost 9 bases; unmatched junction nucleotides: 6. Germline V gives CDR1 LNHDA, CDR2 SQIVND (reference sequence). This CDR3 has 12 residues. CDR3 in amino acids: CASSPDRECYTF. The CDR3 DNA reads as TGTGCCAGTAGTCCAGACAGGGAGTGCTACACCTTC.

The chain joins TRBV11-1 to TRBJ1-6; D remains unclear. This CDR3 region has 15 residues. Trimming pared 5 bases from V and 0 bases from J, leaving 8 bases between. Germline V gene data show CDR1 as SGHAT and CDR2 as FQDESV (reference sequence). Here the CDR3 reads CASSLLSSYNSPLHF. The DNA for the CDR3 is TGTGCCAGCAGCCTACTAAGCTCCTATAATTCACCCCTCCACTTT.

This clone came up a few times. The chain has TRBV7-9 and TRBJ2-4, with 7 bases that match TRBD1. The CDR3 consists of 17 residues. With 4 bases clipped from V and 0 bases from J, the junction kept 9 bases outside the gene matches. Germline lookup yields CDR1 SEHNR and CDR2 FQNEAQ (reference sequence). Here the CDR3 DNA reads TGTGCCAGCAGCTCGGGGACAGCAAGCTTAGCCAAAAACATTCAGTACTTC. This encodes CASSSGTASLAKNIQYF. Variable domain in full (rest from reference TRBV7-9 and TRBJ2-4): DTGVSQNPRHKITKRGQNVTFRCDPISEHNRLYWYRQTLGQGPEFLTYFQNEAQLEKSRLLSDRFSAERPKGSFSTLEIQRTEQGDSAMYLCASSSGTASLAKNIQYFGAGTRLSVL.

J is TRBJ1-2 and V is TRBV7-9, with TRBD1 matching over 8 bases. V lost 3 bases to trimming and J lost 3 bases; unmatched junction nucleotides: 3. The CDR3 has 14 amino acids. Per germline, CDR1 SEHNR and CDR2 FQNEAQ (reference sequence). CDR3 in DNA: TGTGCCAGCAGCTTCGGACAGGGCGACTATGGCTACACCTTC. It translates to CASSFGQGDYGYTF.

This chain links TRBV21-1 with TRBJ1-5; TRBD1 is taken as the D call from the table, unchecked against the DNA. TRBV21-1 is reported as a pseudogene. This CDR3 comprises 15 residues. The CDR3 DNA is TGTGCCAGCAGCGAGACGGGACAGGCTTATCAGCCCCAGCATTTT. It specifies CASSETGQAYQPQHF.

V is TRBV7-9 and J is TRBJ1-2; the D is unclear. This CDR3 comprises 15 residues. The germline CDR1 and CDR2 sequences are SEHNR and FQNEAQ (reference sequence). Trimming took 7 bases from V and 0 from J, leaving 15 bases between them. CDR3 in amino acids: CASIPGAVANYGYTF. The CDR3 nucleotides are TGTGCCAGCATCCCTGGCGCGGTAGCTAACTATGGCTACACCTTC. Supplemented by reference TRBV7-9 and TRBJ1-2, the full variable domain reads DTGVSQNPRHKITKRGQNVTFRCDPISEHNRLYWYRQTLGQGPEFLTYFQNEAQLEKSRLLSDRFSAERPKGSFSTLEIQRTEQGDSAMYLCASIPGAVANYGYTFGSGTRLTVV.

The rearrangement joins TRBV12-5 to TRBJ2-7; 8 bases match TRBD1. With V trimmed by 5 bases and J by 1 base, 13 bases remained unmatched. This CDR3 is 17 amino acids long. Per the germline V gene, CDR1 is LGHNT and CDR2 is FRNRAP. The CDR3 DNA reads TGTGCTAGTGGTGGTCGTCAACAGGGGGAAAAATCCTACGAGCAGTACTTC. This encodes CASGGRQQGEKSYEQYF.

The chain recombines TRBV7-9 with TRBJ2-2; D gene ambiguous. V lost 5 bases and J 1 base, leaving 11 bases between the germline ends. Germline V gene data show CDR1 as SEHNR and CDR2 as FQNEAQ (reference sequence). CDR3 length equals 15 residues. CDR3 sequence (DNA): TGTGCCAGCAGCCTAAAAGGAGAGAACACCGGGGAGCTGTTTTTT. Encoded protein: CASSLKGENTGELFF. Looking up the rest from reference TRBV7-9 and TRBJ2-2 gives the full variable domain: DTGVSQNPRHKITKRGQNVTFRCDPISEHNRLYWYRQTLGQGPEFLTYFQNEAQLEKSRLLSDRFSAERPKGSFSTLEIQRTEQGDSAMYLCASSLKGENTGELFFGEGSRLTVL.

CDR3 in DNA: TGTGCCAGCAGCCGGTTGCCGTTGAGGTTAGGAGGTCTTGGCTACACCTTC. As protein: CASSRLPLRLGGLGYTF. The chain is built from TRBV5-4 and TRBJ1-2, with D unresolved. Trimming left V 4 bases short and J 7 bases short, with 26 bases between. This CDR3 has 17 amino acids. Germline V CDR1 and CDR2: SGHNT, YYREEE (reference sequence).

This chain joins TRBV19 and TRBJ1-1; 7 positions match TRBD1. V lost 1 base, J lost 5 bases, and 4 bases stayed unmatched. The CDR3 sequence is 14 residues long. Germline CDR1 is LNHDA and CDR2 is SQIVND (reference sequence). CDR3 loop: CASSIGDRTTEAFF. CDR3 DNA sequence: TGTGCCAGTAGTATAGGGGACAGAACTACTGAAGCTTTCTTT.

This clone was detected once. The rearrangement joins TRBV2 to TRBJ1-1; no definite D call. The germline gives CDR1 SNHLY, CDR2 FYNNEI. The CDR3 extends over 12 amino acids. V lost 4 bases, J lost 1 base, and 4 bases lay in between. In DNA form, the CDR3 reads TGTGCCAGCAGTGCCTGGAACACTGAAGCTTTCTTT. Amino acids: CASSAWNTEAFF.

The CDR3 DNA sequence: TGTGCCAGCAGTTACTCGGCGGGAGGGGAGACCCAGTACTTC. Translating it yields CASSYSAGGETQYF. The chain recombines TRBV6-5 with TRBJ2-5; 9 bases map to TRBD2. Trimming removed 0 bases from V and 5 bases from J; junction bases left unmatched: 1. CDR3 length: 14 residues. Per the germline V gene, CDR1 is MNHEY and CDR2 is SVGAGI.

V is TRBV5-5 and J is TRBJ2-7; unclear D gene. The germline CDR1 and CDR2 sequences are SGHKS and YYEKEE (reference sequence). This CDR3 has 13 residues. The ends were cut back, 9 bases at V and 0 bases at J, with 13 bases in the middle. This chain's CDR3 is CANGWNPSYEQYF. CDR3 nucleotides: TGTGCCAACGGGTGGAACCCCTCCTACGAGCAGTACTTC.

This clone has a single count. The same CDR3 arises from other DNA sequences in this sample as well. V and J are TRBV6-6 and TRBJ2-7, with 12 bases lining up with TRBD2. There are 16 residues in the CDR3. Germline V gene sequence: CDR1 MNHNY, CDR2 SVGAGI (reference sequence). V shed 0 bases, J shed 2 bases, and the junction held 2 bases outside the gene matches. CDR3 sequence (DNA): TGTGCCAGCAGTTACTCGAGACTAGCGGGAGCCTACGAGCAGTACTTC. Its protein product is CASSYSRLAGAYEQYF.

The chain is built from TRBV27 and TRBJ1-2, with 7 bases matching TRBD1. Germline CDR1 is MNHEY and CDR2 is SMNVEV (reference sequence). V shed 6 bases, J shed 3 bases, and the junction held 10 bases outside the gene matches. CDR3 length: 15 amino acids. For the CDR3, the DNA is TGTGCCAGCAGCTTAGCAACCGGACAGGACTATGGCTACACCTTC. Protein sequence: CASSLATGQDYGYTF.